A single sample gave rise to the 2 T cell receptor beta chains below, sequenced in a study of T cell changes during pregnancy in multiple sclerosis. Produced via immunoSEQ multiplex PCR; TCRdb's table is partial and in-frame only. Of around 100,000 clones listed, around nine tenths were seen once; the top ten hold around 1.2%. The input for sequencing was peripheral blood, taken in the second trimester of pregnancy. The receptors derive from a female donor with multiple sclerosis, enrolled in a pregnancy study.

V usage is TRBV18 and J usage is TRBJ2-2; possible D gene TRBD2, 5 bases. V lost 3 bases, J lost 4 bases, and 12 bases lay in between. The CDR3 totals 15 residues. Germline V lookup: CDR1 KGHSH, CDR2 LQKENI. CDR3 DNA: TGTGCCAGCTCACCGGGCGGGTTGGCCACCGGGGAGCTGTTTTTT. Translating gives CASSPGGLATGELFF.

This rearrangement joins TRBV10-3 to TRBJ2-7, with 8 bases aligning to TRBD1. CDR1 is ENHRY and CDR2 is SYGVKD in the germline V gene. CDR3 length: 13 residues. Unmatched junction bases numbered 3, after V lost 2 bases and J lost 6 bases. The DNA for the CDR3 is TGTGCCATCAGTGAGCCGGACAGGGTCGAGCAGTACTTC. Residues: CAISEPDRVEQYF.